The present T cell receptor (beta chain) was sequenced within a study of cytomegalovirus exposure and HLA in healthy donors. Regarding this clone: Distinct nucleotide sequences in the sample also encode this CDR3.

The PCR was carried out with 60 Vbeta primers and 13 Jbeta primers. TCRdb's table, derived via immunoSEQ multiplex PCR, lists solely in-frame clones and lacks some. The repertoire table contains around 50,000 clones. The ends were cut back, 3 bases at V and 5 bases at J, with 10 bases in the middle. Germline lookup yields CDR1 SGHVS and CDR2 FQNEAQ. This CDR3 is built from 13 residues. This chain joins TRBV7-8 and TRBJ1-2, with D uncertain. The clonotype comes from a male donor in good health and CMV-seronegative. Material: PBMCs. The CDR3 is CASSLGPSYGYTF. CDR3 nucleotides: TGTGCCAGCAGCTTGGGCCCCTCTTATGGCTACACCTTC.